This TCR beta chain stems from a study of beta chain features in type 1 diabetes. Points from the study as a whole: In all four CD4+ subsets, TCRB CDR3 length was significantly, moderately reduced in type 1 diabetes.

As to this clone: Its antigen is still unknown.

Expressed TCRB transcripts got sequenced, as all isolated RNA was reverse transcribed. Clones were read by immunoSEQ multiplex PCR, and TCRdb kept only the in-frame ones, dropping some. The sample consists of approximately 50,000 clones, 55% to 80% of them appearing once. V gave up 0 bases and J gave up 4 bases; unmatched junction bases: 2. Germline assignment: CDR1 LNHNV and CDR2 YYDKDF (reference sequence). There are 15 residues in the CDR3. The sequencing input was stem cell memory CD4+ T cells from blood. This clonotype originated in a young woman with type 1 diabetes. The V and J genes are TRBV15 and TRBJ2-7; 11 bases align to TRBD1. Here the CDR3 DNA reads TGTGCCACCAGCAGAGACCGGGACAGGGGGTACGAGCAGTACTTC. Amino acid sequence: CATSRDRDRGYEQYF.